This TCR beta chain was obtained from a study of T cell responses to AZD1222 COVID-19 vaccine. Note on this clone: What it binds is unknown.

Per the germline V gene, CDR1 is SGHKS and CDR2 is YYEKEE (reference sequence). The V end lost 2 bases, the J end lost 1 base, and 9 bases lay between the germline ends. This CDR3 is built from 14 residues. Repertoires were generated with immunoSEQ multiplex PCR, while TCRdb's copy carries only in-frame clones and drops some. Of over 150,000 clones listed, around 92% are singletons. Study-level points and caveats: Clonal diversity may have been underestimated in mostly white British donors.

The specimen was peripheral blood, collected on day 0 of MenACWY control vaccination. V gene TRBV5-5 combines with J gene TRBJ1-1; D gene unclear. This receptor was obtained from an adult in good health. The CDR3 DNA is TGTGCCAGCAGCTTTCCGGGTACGAACACTGAAGCTTTCTTT. The encoded protein is CASSFPGTNTEAFF. Variable domain in full (rest from reference TRBV5-5 and TRBJ1-1): DAGVTQSPTHLIKTRGQQVTLRCSPISGHKSVSWYQQVLGQGPQFIFQYYEKEERGRGNFPDRFSARQFPNYSSELNVNALLLGDSALYLCASSFPGTNTEAFFGQGTRLTVV.